This TCR beta chain was identified during a study of T cells in localized non-small cell lung cancer. Assay used: immunoSEQ multiplex PCR; TCRdb lists only in-frame clones, some missing. The sample holds about 28,000 clones, around 90% seen once. As regards this clone: Its matching antigen is unknown.

The V and J ends lost 6 bases and 4 bases respectively, with 5 bases between them. The CDR3 length is 11 residues. CDR1 and CDR2 (germline): MNHNS, SASEGT. Whole-study results and caveats: A median roughly 50 of the top 100 tumor clones appeared in adjacent lung. It remains possible that heterogeneity exists, since only one tumor region was sequenced. Greater T cell density in blood accompanied longer overall survival. Uninvolved adjacent lung had higher T cell clonality than tumor and all other tissues.

The receptor comes from a female donor older than 55 with stage I lung adenocarcinoma. This rearrangement joins TRBV6-1 to TRBJ2-3, with no clear D. The sample here was peripheral blood, taken before any cancer treatment. The CDR3 sequence: CASSRADTQYF. The CDR3 DNA is TGTGCCAGCAGCCGGGCAGATACGCAGTATTTT.